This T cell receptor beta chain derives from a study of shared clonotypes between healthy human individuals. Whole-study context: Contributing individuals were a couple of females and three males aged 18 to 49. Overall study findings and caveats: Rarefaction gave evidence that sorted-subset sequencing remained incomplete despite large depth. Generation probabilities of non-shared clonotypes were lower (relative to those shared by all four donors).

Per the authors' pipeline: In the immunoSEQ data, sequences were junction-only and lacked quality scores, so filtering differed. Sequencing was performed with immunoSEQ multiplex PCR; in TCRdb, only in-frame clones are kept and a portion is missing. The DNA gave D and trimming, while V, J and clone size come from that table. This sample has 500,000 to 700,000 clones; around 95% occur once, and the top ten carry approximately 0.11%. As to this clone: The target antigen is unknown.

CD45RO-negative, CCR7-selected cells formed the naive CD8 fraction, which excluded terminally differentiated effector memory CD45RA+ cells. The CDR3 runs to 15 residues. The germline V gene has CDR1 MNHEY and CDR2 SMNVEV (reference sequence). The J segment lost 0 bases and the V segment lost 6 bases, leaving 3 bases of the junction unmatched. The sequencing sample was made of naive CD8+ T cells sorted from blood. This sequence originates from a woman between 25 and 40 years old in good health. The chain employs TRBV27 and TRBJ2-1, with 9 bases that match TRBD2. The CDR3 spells CASRRSGSSYNEQFF. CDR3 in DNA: TGTGCCAGCAGACGTAGCGGGAGCTCCTACAATGAGCAGTTCTTC.